The 21 T cell receptor beta chains in this list originate from one sample, sequenced in a study of shared clonotypes between healthy human individuals. Terminally differentiated effector memory CD45RA+ cells were excluded by CCR7 positive selection of CD45RO-negative cells. Only in-frame clones appear in the TCRdb table, and some are missing; sequencing was by immunoSEQ multiplex PCR. The sample includes about 590,000 clones, 95% to 96% of them seen just once. Material: naive CD8+ T cells sorted from blood. The receptors come from a woman aged 30 to 39 in good health.

This rearrangement joins TRBV2 to TRBJ1-4; D is uncertain. Germline-derived CDR1 and CDR2 are SNHLY and FYNNEI. Trimming left V 7 bases short and J 3 bases short, with 3 bases between. The CDR3 spans 11 residues. The CDR3 protein is CASTANEKLFF. CDR3 nucleotides: TGTGCCAGCACGGCTAATGAAAAACTGTTTTTT.

In DNA form, the CDR3 reads TGTGCCAGCAGCTTACTAGTTAATGAGCAGTTCTTC. Protein: CASSLLVNEQFF. This chain uses TRBV7-2 with TRBJ2-1, with unresolved D. V dropped 2 bases and J dropped 7 bases, with 6 bases sitting between them. Germline values: CDR1 SGHTA, CDR2 FQGNSA. The CDR3 is 12 residues long.

The chain links TRBV5-1 to TRBJ2-7, with 10 nucleotides matching TRBD2. Germline loops: CDR1 SGHRS, CDR2 YFSETQ. There are 16 residues in the CDR3. With V trimmed by 3 bases and J by 0 bases, 6 bases remained unmatched. The CDR3 sequence: CASSSGGLASSYEQYF. The CDR3, as DNA: TGCGCCAGCAGCTCGGGGGGACTAGCGAGCTCCTACGAGCAGTACTTC.

V usage is TRBV5-4 and J usage is TRBJ2-5; 13 bases map to TRBD2. The tail of the sequence fits TRBJ2-7 better, so the J call may be wrong. CDR1 and CDR2 (germline): SGHNT, YYREEE (reference sequence). CDR3 length: 15 amino acids. The chain's CDR3 is CASSYGLAGAYEQYF. Written as DNA, the CDR3 is TGTGCCAGCAGCTATGGACTAGCGGGGGCCTACGAGCAGTACTTC.

The chain recombines TRBV6-6 with TRBJ2-6, with a possible D match to TRBD1 (6 bases). Trimming left V 2 bases short and J 4 bases short, with 9 bases between. Germline V CDR1 and CDR2: MNHNY, SVGAGI (reference sequence). The CDR3 spans 15 residues. CDR3 amino acids: CASSYQGHGANVLTF. Written as DNA, the CDR3 is TGTGCCAGCAGTTACCAGGGGCACGGGGCCAACGTCCTGACTTTC.

This sequence joins TRBV5-1 and TRBJ2-1; D not certain. V lost 6 bases to trimming and J lost 6 bases, with 10 bases between them. Germline-derived CDR1 and CDR2 are SGHRS and YFSETQ. The CDR3 extends over 12 amino acids. DNA of the CDR3: TGCGCCAGCACCCTGACGCGCAATGAGCAGTTCTTC. This gives the protein CASTLTRNEQFF.

The sample holds one count of this clone. V and J are TRBV5-6 and TRBJ2-1; D assignment may be TRBD1 or TRBD2 (6 bases each). The CDR3 spans 16 residues. The V gene's germline CDR1 is SGHDT and CDR2 YYEEEE. Trimming removed 2 bases from V and 4 bases from J, with 16 bases in between. The CDR3 loop reads CASSLVWGASYNEQFF. The DNA for the CDR3 is TGTGCCAGCAGCTTAGTATGGGGGGCGTCTTACAATGAGCAGTTCTTC.

The rearrangement links TRBV27 to TRBJ2-3, with D hard to call. V lost 3 bases and J lost 2, with 6 bases in between. There are 13 residues in the CDR3. CDR1 is MNHEY, CDR2 SMNVEV, per germline (reference sequence). CDR3 in amino acids: CASSFYATDTQYF. CDR3 in DNA: TGTGCCAGCAGTTTCTACGCCACAGATACGCAGTATTTT.

This chain uses TRBV27 with TRBJ2-5, with a possible D match to TRBD2 (5 bases). V lost 5 bases to trimming and J lost 7 bases, with 14 bases between them. Germline CDR1 and CDR2: MNHEY and SMNVEV (reference sequence). The CDR3 is 13 amino acids. This chain's CDR3 is CASSADSRGTQYF. Written as DNA, the CDR3 is TGTGCCAGCAGTGCGGACTCACGGGGGACCCAGTACTTC.

The chain couples TRBV7-9 to TRBJ2-1, with D unresolved. The V end lost 0 bases, the J end lost 0 bases, and 9 bases lay between the germline ends. This CDR3 contains 16 residues. The germline gives CDR1 SEHNR, CDR2 FQNEAQ (reference sequence). In nucleotides, the CDR3 is TGTGCCAGCAGCTTAGCCCAGGAGAGCTCCTACAATGAGCAGTTCTTC. It is translated as CASSLAQESSYNEQFF.

This clone was detected once. The CDR3 loop reads CASSPTVGYEQYF. The CDR3 DNA sequence: TGTGCCAGCAGTCCTACAGTGGGCTACGAGCAGTACTTC. This chain joins TRBV6-5 and TRBJ2-7; D ambiguous. Trimming left V 5 bases short and J 3 bases short, with 11 bases between. This CDR3 has 13 amino acids. Germline CDR1 is MNHEY and CDR2 is SVGAGI.

The chain couples TRBV6-1 to TRBJ1-3; no definite D call. V lost 6 bases, J lost 4 bases, and 13 bases lay in between. The CDR3 is 14 amino acids. Germline assignment: CDR1 MNHNS and CDR2 SASEGT. CDR3 sequence: CASRDPGPGNTIYF. The CDR3, as DNA: TGTGCCAGCAGGGACCCCGGGCCGGGAAACACCATATATTTT.

This sequence joins TRBV9 and TRBJ2-1; maybe TRBD1 (6 bases). Germline CDR1 is SGDLS and CDR2 is YYNGEE. V shed 0 bases and J shed 6 bases, with 16 bases lying between them. This CDR3 contains 16 residues. CDR3 sequence reads: CASSVAPVGAGNEQFF. CDR3 nucleotides: TGTGCCAGCAGCGTAGCCCCCGTGGGGGCTGGCAATGAGCAGTTCTTC. The complete variable domain, with remaining parts taken from reference TRBV9 and TRBJ2-1, reads DSGVTQTPKHLITATGQRVTLRCSPRSGDLSVYWYQQSLDQGLQFLIQYYNGEERAKGNILERFSAQQFPDLHSELNLSSLELGDSALYFCASSVAPVGAGNEQFFGPGTRLTVL.

The chain links TRBV2 to TRBJ2-7; D is perhaps TRBD2 (6 bases). Per germline, CDR1 SNHLY and CDR2 FYNNEI. V was trimmed by 0 bases and J by 1 base, leaving 13 bases between them. This CDR3 has 16 amino acids. The CDR3 sequence: CASSEATGVRSYEQYF. The CDR3 coding sequence is TGTGCCAGCAGTGAAGCTACGGGGGTTAGGTCCTACGAGCAGTACTTC.

The rearrangement links TRBV25-1 to TRBJ1-1; D unresolved. The germline V gene encodes CDR1 MGHDK and CDR2 SYGVNS. This CDR3 is built from 13 residues. Between the trimmed V and J ends, which lost 3 bases and 0 bases, there was a span of 5 bases. The CDR3 sequence: CASSERVNTEAFF. The CDR3 nucleotides are TGTGCCAGCAGTGAGCGGGTGAACACTGAAGCTTTCTTT.

The rearrangement links TRBV4-1 to TRBJ2-7; 7 bases align to TRBD1. CDR1 is MGHRA and CDR2 is YSYEKL in the germline V gene. V lost 0 bases, J lost 4 bases, and 3 bases stayed unmatched. The CDR3 covers 14 residues. DNA for the CDR3: TGCGCCAGCAGCCAAGATAGGGGGCAGTACGAGCAGTACTTC. Protein sequence: CASSQDRGQYEQYF.

The V call is TRBV28, the J call TRBJ1-4; TRBD1 matches 7 bases. Germline-derived CDR1 and CDR2 are MDHEN and SYDVKM. The CDR3 loop spans 15 amino acids. The J segment lost 4 bases and the V segment lost 3 bases, leaving 5 bases of the junction unmatched. In DNA form, the CDR3 reads TGTGCCAGCAGTTTCGTAGGGACAGTTAATGAAAAACTGTTTTTT. This sequence encodes CASSFVGTVNEKLFF.

Points on this clone: Additional DNA sequences in this sample encode the identical CDR3. The chain carries TRBV13 and TRBJ2-1; 11 bases line up with TRBD2. Trimming at V came to 3 bases and at J to 4 bases, leaving 2 bases not matched to a gene. Germline V gives CDR1 PRHDT, CDR2 FYEKMQ (reference sequence). This CDR3 has 15 amino acids. DNA of the CDR3: TGTGCCAGCAGCTTGGGACTAGCGGCATACAATGAGCAGTTCTTC. This translates into CASSLGLAAYNEQFF.

As DNA, the CDR3 is TGTGCCAGCAAACCCACCTGGACCAATCAGCCCCAGCATTTT. Translating gives CASKPTWTNQPQHF. V usage is TRBV6-5 and J usage is TRBJ1-5; unclear D gene. Between the trimmed V and J ends, which lost 7 bases and 3 bases, there was a span of 13 bases. Germline V gene lookup returns CDR1 MNHEY and CDR2 SVGAGI. The CDR3 contains 14 residues.

The V call is TRBV5-1, the J call TRBJ1-1; tentatively, D is TRBD1 (6 bases). The ends were cut back, 0 bases at V and 7 bases at J, with 19 bases in the middle. The CDR3 runs 16 residues. Germline V gene data show CDR1 as SGHRS and CDR2 as YFSETQ. The CDR3 nucleotides read TGCGCCAGCAGCTTGGGACTTGCTAGGGGGGCTGGTGAAGCTTTCTTT. Its translation is CASSLGLARGAGEAFF.

V gene TRBV5-4 combines with J gene TRBJ2-7; maybe TRBD2 (6 bases). Germline CDR1 is SGHNT and CDR2 is YYREEE (reference sequence). The CDR3 is 17 residues long. The ends were cut back, 0 bases at V and 2 bases at J, with 18 bases in the middle. CDR3 sequence reads: CASSLGGFRELPYEQYF. Here the CDR3 DNA reads TGTGCCAGCAGCTTGGGGGGCTTCCGGGAGTTACCCTACGAGCAGTACTTC.